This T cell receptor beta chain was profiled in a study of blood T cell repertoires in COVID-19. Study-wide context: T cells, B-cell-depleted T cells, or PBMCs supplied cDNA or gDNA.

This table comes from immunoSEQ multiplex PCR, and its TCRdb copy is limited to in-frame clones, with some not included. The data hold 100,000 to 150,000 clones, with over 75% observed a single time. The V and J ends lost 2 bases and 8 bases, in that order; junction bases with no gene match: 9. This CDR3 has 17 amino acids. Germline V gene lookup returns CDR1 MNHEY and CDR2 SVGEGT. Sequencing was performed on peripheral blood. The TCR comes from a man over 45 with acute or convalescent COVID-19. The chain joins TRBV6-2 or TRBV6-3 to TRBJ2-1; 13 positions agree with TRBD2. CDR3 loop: CASSYPTSGRRHDEQFF. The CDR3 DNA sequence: TGTGCCAGCAGTTACCCGACTAGCGGGAGGCGCCATGATGAGCAGTTCTTC.